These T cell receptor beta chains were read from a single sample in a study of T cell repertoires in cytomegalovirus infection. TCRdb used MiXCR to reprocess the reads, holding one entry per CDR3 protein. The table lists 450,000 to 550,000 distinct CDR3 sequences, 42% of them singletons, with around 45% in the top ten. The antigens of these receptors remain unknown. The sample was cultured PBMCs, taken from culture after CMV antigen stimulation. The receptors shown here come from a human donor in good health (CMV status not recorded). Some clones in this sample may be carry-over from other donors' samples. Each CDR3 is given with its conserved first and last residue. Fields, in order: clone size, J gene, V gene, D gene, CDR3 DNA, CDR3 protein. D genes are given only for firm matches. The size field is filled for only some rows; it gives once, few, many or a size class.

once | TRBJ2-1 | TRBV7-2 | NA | TGTGCCAGCAGCTTAGACGGGGCTCGGGTTGAGCAGTTCTTC | CASSLDGARVEQFF
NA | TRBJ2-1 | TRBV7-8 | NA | TGTGCCAGCAGTAGACCCGGGAGAACCTCCTACAATGAGCAGTTCTTC | CASSRPGRTSYNEQFF
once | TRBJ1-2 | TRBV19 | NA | TGTGCCAGTACCGAGGGGCGAGGGTTCTATGGCTACACCTTC | CASTEGRGFYGYTF
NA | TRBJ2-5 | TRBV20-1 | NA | TGCAGTGCTAGAGTGACTGAAGAGACCCAGTACTTC | CSARVTEETQYF
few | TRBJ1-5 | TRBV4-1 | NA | TGCGCCAGCAGCCAAGATTTTGGTCAGCCCCAGCATTTT | CASSQDFGQPQHF
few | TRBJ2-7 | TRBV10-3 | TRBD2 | TGTGCCATCAGTGAGGTCGGTAGCGGGAGACACTACGAGCAGTACTTC | CAISEVGSGRHYEQYF
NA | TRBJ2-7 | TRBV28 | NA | TGTGCCAGCGAGACGGCAACCTACGAGCAGTACTTC | CASETATYEQYF
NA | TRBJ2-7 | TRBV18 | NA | TGTGCCAGCTCATCCGGGACCCACGAGCAGTACTTC | CASSSGTHEQYF
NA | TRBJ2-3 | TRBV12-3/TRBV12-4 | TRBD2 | TGTGCCAGCAGTAGAACGGGGACTAGCGGGGTCACAGATACGCAGTATTTT | CASSRTGTSGVTDTQYF
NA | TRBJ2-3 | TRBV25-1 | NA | TGTGCCAGCAGTTCTCCCTTGGGCCTAGGAATAGATACGCAGTATTTT | CASSSPLGLGIDTQYF
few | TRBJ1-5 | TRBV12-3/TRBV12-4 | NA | TGTGCCAGCAGTTTATGGGGGGGCGGCAATCAGCCCCAGCATTTT | CASSLWGGGNQPQHF
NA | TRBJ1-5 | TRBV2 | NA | TGTGCCAGCAGTGTCGACAGGAGTAATCAGCCCCAGCATTTT | CASSVDRSNQPQHF
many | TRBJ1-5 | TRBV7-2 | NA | TGTGCCAGCAGCTTCCAGGTACGCCAGCCCCAGCATTTT | CASSFQVRQPQHF
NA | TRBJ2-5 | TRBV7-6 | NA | TGTGCCAGCAGCTTAGACAAATTAGAGACCCAGTACTTC | CASSLDKLETQYF
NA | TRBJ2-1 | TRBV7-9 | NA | TGTGCCAGCAGCTTAGGTAGTTACCTGATGGACAATGAGCAGTTCTTC | CASSLGSYLMDNEQFF
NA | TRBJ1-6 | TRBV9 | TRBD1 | TGTGCCAGCAGCGTAGGAGGACAGGGGAGTTCACCCCTCCACTTT | CASSVGGQGSSPLHF
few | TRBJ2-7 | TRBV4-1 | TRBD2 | TGCGCCAGCAGCCAAGAGGGACTAGCGGCCTACGAGCAGTACTTC | CASSQEGLAAYEQYF
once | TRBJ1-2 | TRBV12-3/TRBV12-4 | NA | TGTGCCAGCAGTGGAGGGGCTAACTATGGCTACACCTTC | CASSGGANYGYTF